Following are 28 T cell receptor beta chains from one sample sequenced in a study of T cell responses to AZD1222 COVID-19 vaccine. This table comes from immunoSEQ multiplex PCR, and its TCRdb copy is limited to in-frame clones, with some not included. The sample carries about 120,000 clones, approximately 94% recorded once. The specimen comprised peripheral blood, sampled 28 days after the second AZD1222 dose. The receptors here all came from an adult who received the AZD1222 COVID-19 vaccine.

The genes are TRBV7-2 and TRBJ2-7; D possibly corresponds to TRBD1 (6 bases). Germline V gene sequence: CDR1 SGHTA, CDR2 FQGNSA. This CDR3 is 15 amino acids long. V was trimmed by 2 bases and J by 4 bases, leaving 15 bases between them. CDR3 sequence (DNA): TGTGCCAGCAGCTTACTTCGACAGGATAATTACGAGCAGTACTTC. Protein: CASSLLRQDNYEQYF.

CDR3 sequence (DNA): TGTGCCAGCAGCCAAGTAAAAGGCGGAAACACCATATATTTT. It encodes CASSQVKGGNTIYF. The rearrangement links TRBV4-2 to TRBJ1-3; no definite D call. V gave up 1 base and J gave up 4 bases, with 8 bases separating them. Germline V gene data show CDR1 as LGHNA and CDR2 as YNFKEQ. The CDR3 extends over 14 amino acids.

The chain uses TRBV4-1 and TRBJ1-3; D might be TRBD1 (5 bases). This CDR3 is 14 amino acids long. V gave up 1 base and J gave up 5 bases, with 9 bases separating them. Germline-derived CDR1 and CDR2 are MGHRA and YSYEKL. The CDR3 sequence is CASSQGPDRNTIYF. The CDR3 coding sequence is TGCGCCAGCAGCCAAGGCCCGGACAGAAACACCATATATTTT.

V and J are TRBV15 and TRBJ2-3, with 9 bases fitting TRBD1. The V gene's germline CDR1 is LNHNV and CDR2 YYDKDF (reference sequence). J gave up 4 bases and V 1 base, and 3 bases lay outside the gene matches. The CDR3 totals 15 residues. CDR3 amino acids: CATSRGGTGPDTQYF. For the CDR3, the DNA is TGTGCCACCAGCAGAGGGGGGACAGGGCCAGATACGCAGTATTTT.

CDR3 sequence reads: CASSSGGSEQYF. CDR3 coding DNA: TGTGCCAGCAGTTCAGGAGGCTCCGAGCAGTACTTC. This chain joins TRBV12-3 or TRBV12-4 and TRBJ2-7, with D possibly matching TRBD2 (5 bases). The CDR3 extends over 12 amino acids. V was clipped by 4 bases and J by 6 bases, with 10 bases between them.

Here the CDR3 reads CASSQETGRNTEAFF. DNA of the CDR3: TGCGCCAGCAGCCAAGAGACAGGCAGGAACACTGAAGCTTTCTTT. The gene calls are TRBV4-3 and TRBJ1-1; maybe TRBD1 (6 bases). CDR3 length equals 15 residues. The germline gives CDR1 LGHNA, CDR2 YSLEER. Trimming shortened V by 0 bases and J by 1 base, and 9 bases separated the two germline ends.

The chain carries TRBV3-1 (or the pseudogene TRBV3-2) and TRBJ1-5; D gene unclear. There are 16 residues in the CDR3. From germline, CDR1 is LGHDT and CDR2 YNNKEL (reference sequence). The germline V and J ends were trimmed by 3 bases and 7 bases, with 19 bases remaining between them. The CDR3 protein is CASSHRTIGMRQPQHF. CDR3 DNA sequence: TGTGCCAGCAGCCACCGCACCATCGGTATGCGCCAGCCCCAGCATTTT.

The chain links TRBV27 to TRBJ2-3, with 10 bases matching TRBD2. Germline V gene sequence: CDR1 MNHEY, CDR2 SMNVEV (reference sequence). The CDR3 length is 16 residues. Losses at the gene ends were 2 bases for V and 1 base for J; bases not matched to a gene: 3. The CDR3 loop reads CASSLISGRGTDTQYF. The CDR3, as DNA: TGTGCCAGCAGTTTAATCAGCGGGAGGGGCACAGATACGCAGTATTTT.

DNA for the CDR3: TGTGCCAGCAGCCTCAGCGGGAGTGTAGGAGAGACCCAGTACTTC. Translation: CASSLSGSVGETQYF. The chain joins TRBV5-4 to TRBJ2-5; 8 positions match TRBD2. The CDR3 covers 15 residues. The germline gives CDR1 SGHNT, CDR2 YYREEE (reference sequence). With V trimmed by 4 bases and J by 4 bases, 9 bases remained unmatched.

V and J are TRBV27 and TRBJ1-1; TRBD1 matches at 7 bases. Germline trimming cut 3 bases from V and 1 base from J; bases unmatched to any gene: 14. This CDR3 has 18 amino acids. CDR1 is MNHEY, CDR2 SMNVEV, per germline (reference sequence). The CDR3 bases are TGTGCCAGCAGTTTTTCTCCTATCGACAGGGCCTGGAACACTGAAGCTTTCTTT. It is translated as CASSFSPIDRAWNTEAFF.

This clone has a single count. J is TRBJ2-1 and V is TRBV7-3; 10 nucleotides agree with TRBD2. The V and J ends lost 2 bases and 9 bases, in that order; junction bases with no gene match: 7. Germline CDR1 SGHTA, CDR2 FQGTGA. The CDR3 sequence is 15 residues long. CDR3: CASSLRLAGDAEQFF. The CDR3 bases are TGTGCCAGCAGCTTACGGCTAGCGGGAGACGCTGAGCAGTTCTTC.

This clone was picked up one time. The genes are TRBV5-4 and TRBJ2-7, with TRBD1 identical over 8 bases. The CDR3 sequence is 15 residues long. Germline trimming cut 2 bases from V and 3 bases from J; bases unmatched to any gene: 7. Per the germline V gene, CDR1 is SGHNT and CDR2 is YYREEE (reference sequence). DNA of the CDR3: TGTGCCAGCAGCTTCTTAGGAGACAGGGGCTACGAGCAGTACTTC. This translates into CASSFLGDRGYEQYF. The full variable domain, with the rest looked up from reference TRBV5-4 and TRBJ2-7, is ETGVTQSPTHLIKTRGQQVTLRCSSQSGHNTVSWYQQALGQGPQFIFQYYREEENGRGNFPPRFSGLQFPNYSSELNVNALELDDSALYLCASSFLGDRGYEQYFGPGTRLTVT.

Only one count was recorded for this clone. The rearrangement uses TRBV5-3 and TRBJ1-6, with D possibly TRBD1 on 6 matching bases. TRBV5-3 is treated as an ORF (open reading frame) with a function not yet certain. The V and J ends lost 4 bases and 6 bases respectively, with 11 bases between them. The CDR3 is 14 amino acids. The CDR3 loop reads CARSRGHGNSPLHF. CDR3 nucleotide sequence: TGTGCCAGAAGCCGGGGACACGGTAATTCACCCCTCCACTTT.

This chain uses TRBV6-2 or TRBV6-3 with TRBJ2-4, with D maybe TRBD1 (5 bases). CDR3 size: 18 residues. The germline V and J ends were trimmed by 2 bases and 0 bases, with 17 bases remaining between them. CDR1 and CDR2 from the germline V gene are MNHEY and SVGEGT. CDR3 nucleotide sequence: TGTGCCAGCAGTTACCATCCAGGGATCCGATTAGCCAAAAACATTCAGTACTTC. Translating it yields CASSYHPGIRLAKNIQYF.

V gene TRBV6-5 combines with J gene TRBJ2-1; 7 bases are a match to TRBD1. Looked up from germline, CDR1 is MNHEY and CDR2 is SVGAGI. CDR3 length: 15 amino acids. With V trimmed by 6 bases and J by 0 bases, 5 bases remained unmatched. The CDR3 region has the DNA TGTGCCAGCAGCTCCCGGGACAGCTCCTACAATGAGCAGTTCTTC. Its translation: CASSSRDSSYNEQFF.

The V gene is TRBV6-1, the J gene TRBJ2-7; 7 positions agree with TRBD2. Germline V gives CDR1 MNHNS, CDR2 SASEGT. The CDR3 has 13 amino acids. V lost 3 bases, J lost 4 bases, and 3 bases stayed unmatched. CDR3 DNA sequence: TGTGCCAGCAGTGATGGGGGGGGGTACGAGCAGTACTTC. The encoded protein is CASSDGGGYEQYF.

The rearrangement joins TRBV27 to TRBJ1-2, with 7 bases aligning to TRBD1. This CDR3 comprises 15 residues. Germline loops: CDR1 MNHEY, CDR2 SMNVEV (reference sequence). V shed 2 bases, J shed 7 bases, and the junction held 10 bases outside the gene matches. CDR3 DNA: TGTGCCAGCAGTTTAGGACAGGAATTACTCACTGGCTACACCTTC. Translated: CASSLGQELLTGYTF.

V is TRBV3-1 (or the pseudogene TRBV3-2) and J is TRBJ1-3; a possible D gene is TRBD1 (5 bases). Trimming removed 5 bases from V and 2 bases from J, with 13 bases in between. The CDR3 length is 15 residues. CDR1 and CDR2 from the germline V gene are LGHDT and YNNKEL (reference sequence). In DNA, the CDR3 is TGTGCCAGCAGCGAAATTCGGGGGGCTGGAAACACCATATATTTT. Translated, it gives CASSEIRGAGNTIYF.

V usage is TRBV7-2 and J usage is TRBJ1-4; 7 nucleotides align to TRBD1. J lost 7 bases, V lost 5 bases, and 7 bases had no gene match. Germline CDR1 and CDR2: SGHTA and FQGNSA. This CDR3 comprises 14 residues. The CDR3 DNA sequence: TGTGCCAGCAGCCACAGGGGAAGGAGTGAAAAACTGTTTTTT. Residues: CASSHRGRSEKLFF.

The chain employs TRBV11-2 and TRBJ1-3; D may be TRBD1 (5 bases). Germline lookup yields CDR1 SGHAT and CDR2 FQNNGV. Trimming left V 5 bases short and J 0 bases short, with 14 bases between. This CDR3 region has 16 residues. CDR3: CASSNAGIYSGNTIYF. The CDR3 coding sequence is TGTGCCAGCAGCAATGCAGGGATTTACTCTGGAAACACCATATATTTT.

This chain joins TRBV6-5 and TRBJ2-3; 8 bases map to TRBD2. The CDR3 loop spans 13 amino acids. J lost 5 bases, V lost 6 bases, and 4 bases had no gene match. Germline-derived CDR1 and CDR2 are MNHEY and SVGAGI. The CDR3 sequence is CASRAGGGDTQYF. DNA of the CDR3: TGTGCCAGCAGGGCGGGGGGTGGAGATACGCAGTATTTT.

This CDR3 reads CSVQGTGHRELFF. DNA for the CDR3: TGCAGCGTTCAGGGGACAGGCCACCGGGAGCTGTTTTTT. The chain combines TRBV29-1 with TRBJ2-2; TRBD1 matches at 8 bases. The CDR3 has 13 residues. Germline values: CDR1 SQVTM, CDR2 ANQGSEA. V trimming: 5 bases; J trimming: 9 bases; junction bases outside the gene matches: 8.

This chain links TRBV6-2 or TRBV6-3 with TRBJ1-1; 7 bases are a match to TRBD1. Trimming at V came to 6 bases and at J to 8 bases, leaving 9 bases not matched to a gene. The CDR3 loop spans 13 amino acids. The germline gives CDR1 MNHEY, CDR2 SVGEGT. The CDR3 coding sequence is TGTGCCAGCAGCCAGCCGTGGGACAGAGAAGCTTTCTTT. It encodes CASSQPWDREAFF.

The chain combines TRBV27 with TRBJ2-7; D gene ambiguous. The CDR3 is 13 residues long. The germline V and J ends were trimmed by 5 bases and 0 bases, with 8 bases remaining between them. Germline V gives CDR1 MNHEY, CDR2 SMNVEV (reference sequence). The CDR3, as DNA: TGTGCCAGCAGTCCTTACAGCTCCTACGAGCAGTACTTC. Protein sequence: CASSPYSSYEQYF.

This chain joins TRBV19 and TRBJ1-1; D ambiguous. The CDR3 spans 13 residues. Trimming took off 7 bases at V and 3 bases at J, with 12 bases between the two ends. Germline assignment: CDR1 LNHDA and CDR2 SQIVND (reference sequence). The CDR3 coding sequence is TGTGCCAGTACACCCCTGGGGTACACTGAAGCTTTCTTT. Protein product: CASTPLGYTEAFF.

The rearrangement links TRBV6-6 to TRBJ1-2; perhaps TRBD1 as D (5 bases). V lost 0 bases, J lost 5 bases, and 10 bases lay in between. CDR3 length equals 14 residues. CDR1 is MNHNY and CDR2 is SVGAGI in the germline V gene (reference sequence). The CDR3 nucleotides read TGTGCCAGCAGTTACTCTGCAGGGAAATATGGCTACACCTTC. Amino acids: CASSYSAGKYGYTF.

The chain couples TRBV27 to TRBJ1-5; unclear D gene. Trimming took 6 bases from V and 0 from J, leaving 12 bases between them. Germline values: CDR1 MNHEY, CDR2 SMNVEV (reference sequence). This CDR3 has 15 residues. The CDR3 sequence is CASSTRGYSNQPQHF. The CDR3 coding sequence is TGTGCCAGCAGCACCCGCGGGTATAGCAATCAGCCCCAGCATTTT.

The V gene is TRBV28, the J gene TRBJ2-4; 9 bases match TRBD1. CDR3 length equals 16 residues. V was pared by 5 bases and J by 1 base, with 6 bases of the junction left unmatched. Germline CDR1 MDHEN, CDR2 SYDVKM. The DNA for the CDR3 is TGTGCCAGCAGTGCTACAGGGGGCCGGGCCAAAAACATTCAGTACTTC. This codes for CASSATGGRAKNIQYF.